In its sample, the clone carrying this TCR beta chain was seen many times. As yet, its antigen is unknown. The record originates from a study of CD8 T cells in ankylosing spondylitis. Findings and limits, study-wide: Matched synovial fluid from ankylosing spondylitis patients was reported to be enriched for disease-linked clones. Blood of patients with ankylosing spondylitis appeared to be characterized by a TCR beta motif of several highly homologous variants.

V lost 11 bases and J 0 bases, leaving 8 bases between the germline ends. The CDR3 extends over 13 amino acids. The V gene's germline CDR1 is MGHDK and CDR2 SYGVNS. Researchers built TCR beta libraries using quantitative 5'-RACE with molecular barcodes. TCRdb independently ran MiXCR on the 5' RACE reads; one entry per CDR3 protein. Here the sample spans approximately 500,000 distinct CDR3 sequences, approximately 12% being singletons. The source of this sequence is a male donor with ankylosing spondylitis. The sample was blood, either unsorted or a sorted T cell fraction (not recorded which). This chain connects TRBV25-1 to TRBJ2-6; the D is unclear. CDR3 region: CAGQSSGANVLTF. The CDR3 bases are TGTGCCGGTCAGAGCTCTGGGGCCAACGTCCTGACTTTC.